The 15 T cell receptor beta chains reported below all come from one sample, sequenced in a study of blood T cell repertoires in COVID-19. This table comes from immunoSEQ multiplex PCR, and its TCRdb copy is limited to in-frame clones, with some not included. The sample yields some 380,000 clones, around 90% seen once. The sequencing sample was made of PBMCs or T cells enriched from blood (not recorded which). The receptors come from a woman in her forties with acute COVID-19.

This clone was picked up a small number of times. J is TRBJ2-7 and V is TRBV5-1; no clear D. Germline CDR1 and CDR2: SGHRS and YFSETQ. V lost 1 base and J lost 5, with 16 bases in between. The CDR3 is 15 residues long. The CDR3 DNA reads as TGCGCCAGCAGCTTGATGGTTAGTGATATCGACGAGCAGTACTTC. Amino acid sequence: CASSLMVSDIDEQYF.

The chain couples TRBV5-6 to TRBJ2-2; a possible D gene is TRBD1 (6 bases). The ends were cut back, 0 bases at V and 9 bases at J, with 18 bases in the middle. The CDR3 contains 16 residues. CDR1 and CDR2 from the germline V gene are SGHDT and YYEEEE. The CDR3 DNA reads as TGTGCCAGCAGCTTGGCCAAGGGACACCCCCAAAGGGAGCTGTTTTTT. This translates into CASSLAKGHPQRELFF.

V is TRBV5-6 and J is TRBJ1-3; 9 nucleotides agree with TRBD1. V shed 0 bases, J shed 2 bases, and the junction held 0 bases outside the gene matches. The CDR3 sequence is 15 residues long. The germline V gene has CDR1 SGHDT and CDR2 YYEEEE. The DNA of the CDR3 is TGTGCCAGCAGCTTGGGACAGGGGGCTGGAAACACCATATATTTT. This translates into CASSLGQGAGNTIYF.

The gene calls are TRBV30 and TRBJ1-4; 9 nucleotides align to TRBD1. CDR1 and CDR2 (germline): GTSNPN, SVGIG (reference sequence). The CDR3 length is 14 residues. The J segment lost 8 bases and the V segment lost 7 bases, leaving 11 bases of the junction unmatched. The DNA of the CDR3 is TGTGCCTCTGGAAGGGGGACAGGGAACGAAAAACTGTTTTTT. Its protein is CASGRGTGNEKLFF.

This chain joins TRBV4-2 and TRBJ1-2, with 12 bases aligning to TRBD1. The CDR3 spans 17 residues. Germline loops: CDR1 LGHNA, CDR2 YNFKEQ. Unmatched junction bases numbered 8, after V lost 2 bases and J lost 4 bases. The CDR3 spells CASSQFLSGQGAYGYTF. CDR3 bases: TGTGCCAGCAGCCAATTTTTGTCGGGACAGGGGGCCTATGGCTACACCTTC.

This chain's CDR3 is CASSPSQVPDTEAFF. CDR3 DNA: TGTGCCAGCTCACCCAGCCAGGTACCGGACACTGAAGCTTTCTTT. V gene TRBV18 combines with J gene TRBJ1-1; the D is unclear. Germline CDR1 and CDR2: KGHSH and LQKENI. The CDR3 has 15 residues. The V gene lost 3 bases and the J gene lost 3 bases, with 14 bases spanning the gap. Combining the CDR3 with reference TRBV18 and TRBJ1-1 gives the whole variable domain NAGVMQNPRHLVRRRGQEARLRCSPMKGHSHVYWYRQLPEEGLKFMVYLQKENIIDESGMPKERFSAEFPKEGPSILRIQQVVRGDSAAYFCASSPSQVPDTEAFFGQGTRLTVV.

CDR3 nucleotides: TGTGCCAGCAGCCAAACAGGGGCCGCCTCTGGAAACACCATATATTTT. It specifies CASSQTGAASGNTIYF. The genes are TRBV2 and TRBJ1-3; TRBD1 agrees at 7 bases. From germline, CDR1 is SNHLY and CDR2 FYNNEI. The CDR3 loop spans 16 amino acids. V lost 6 bases to trimming and J lost 0 bases; unmatched junction nucleotides: 8.

CDR3: CASSPGTPQGYGYTF. CDR3 coding DNA: TGTGCCAGCTCACCGGGGACTCCCCAGGGCTATGGCTACACCTTC. The chain carries TRBV18 and TRBJ1-2; TRBD1 is a possible D gene (5 bases). This CDR3 spans 15 amino acids. V gave up 3 bases and J gave up 4 bases, with 15 bases separating them. CDR1 is KGHSH, CDR2 LQKENI, per germline.

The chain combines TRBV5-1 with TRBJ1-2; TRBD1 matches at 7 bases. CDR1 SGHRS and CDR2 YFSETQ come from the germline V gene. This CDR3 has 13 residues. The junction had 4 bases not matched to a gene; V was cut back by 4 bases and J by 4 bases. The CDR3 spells CASSIDRAYGYTF. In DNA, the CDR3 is TGCGCCAGCAGCATTGACAGGGCCTATGGCTACACCTTC.

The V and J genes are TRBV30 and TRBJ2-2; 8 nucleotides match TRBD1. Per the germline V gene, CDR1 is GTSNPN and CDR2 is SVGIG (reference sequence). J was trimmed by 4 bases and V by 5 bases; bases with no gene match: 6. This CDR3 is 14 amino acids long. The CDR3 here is CAWARQGSTGELFF. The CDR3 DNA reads TGTGCCTGGGCTAGACAGGGGAGCACCGGGGAGCTGTTTTTT. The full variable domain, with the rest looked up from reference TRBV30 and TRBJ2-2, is SQTIHQWPATLVQPVGSPLSLECTVEGTSNPNLYWYRQAAGRGLQLLFYSVGIGQISSEVPQNLSASRPQDRQFILSSKKLLLSDSGFYLCAWARQGSTGELFFGEGSRLTVL.

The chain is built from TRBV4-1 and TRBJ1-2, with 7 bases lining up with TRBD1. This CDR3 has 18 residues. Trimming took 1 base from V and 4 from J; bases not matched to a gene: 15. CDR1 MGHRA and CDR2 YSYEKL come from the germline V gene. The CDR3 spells CASSQVGGRSHVLYGYTF. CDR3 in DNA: TGCGCCAGCAGCCAAGTAGGGGGCAGGTCCCACGTCCTCTATGGCTACACCTTC.

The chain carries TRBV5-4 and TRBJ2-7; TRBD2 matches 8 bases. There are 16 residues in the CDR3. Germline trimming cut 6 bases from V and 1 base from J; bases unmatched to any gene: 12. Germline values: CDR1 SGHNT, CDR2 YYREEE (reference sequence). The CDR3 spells CASNVGGSGESYEQYF. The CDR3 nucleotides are TGTGCCAGCAACGTTGGAGGTAGCGGGGAATCCTACGAGCAGTACTTC.

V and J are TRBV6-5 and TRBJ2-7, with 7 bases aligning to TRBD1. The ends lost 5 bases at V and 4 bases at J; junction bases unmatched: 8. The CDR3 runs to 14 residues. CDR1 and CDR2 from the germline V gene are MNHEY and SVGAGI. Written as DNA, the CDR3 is TGTGCCAGCAGTCCGGACAGGAGAGGATACGAGCAGTACTTC. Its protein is CASSPDRRGYEQYF.

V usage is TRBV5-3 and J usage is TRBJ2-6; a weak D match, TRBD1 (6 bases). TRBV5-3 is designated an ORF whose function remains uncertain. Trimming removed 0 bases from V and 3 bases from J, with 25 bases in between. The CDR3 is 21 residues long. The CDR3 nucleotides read TGTGCCAGAAGCTTGGTTAGTCCAGGCTGGTTTGGGGGCTTTGGGGCCAACGTCCTGACTTTC. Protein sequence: CARSLVSPGWFGGFGANVLTF.

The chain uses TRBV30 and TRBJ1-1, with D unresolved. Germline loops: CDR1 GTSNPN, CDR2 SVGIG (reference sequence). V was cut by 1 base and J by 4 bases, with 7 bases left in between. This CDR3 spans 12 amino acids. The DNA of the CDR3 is TGTGCCTGGAGTGGTAGCGGCACTGAAGCTTTCTTT. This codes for CAWSGSGTEAFF.